The present T cell receptor (beta chain) was sequenced within a study of control samples from healthy donors and cancer patients. TCRdb's table, derived via immunoSEQ multiplex PCR, lists solely in-frame clones and lacks some. The sample carries some 150,000 clones, about 94% recorded once. Germline values: CDR1 SGHRS, CDR2 YFSETQ. The CDR3 is made up of 12 amino acids. V was trimmed by 8 bases and J by 4 bases, leaving 12 bases between them. The receptor's source is a man in his fifties or sixties with colorectal cancer. This rearrangement joins TRBV5-1 to TRBJ1-1; D remains ambiguous. Sequenced input: PBMCs. The CDR3: CASTSGSTEAFF. The DNA for the CDR3 is TGCGCCAGTACCTCGGGGAGCACTGAAGCTTTCTTT.